Each of the 14 T cell receptor beta chains below was sequenced from the same sample in a study of shared clonotypes between healthy human individuals. Here immunoSEQ multiplex PCR was the method, and the copy in TCRdb shows in-frame clones only, minus some. The sample lists about 2.4 million clones, 93% occurring once. Material: naive CD4+ T cells from PBMCs. Subset meaning: CD45RA+ positively selected. The receptor source for this set is a man aged 18 to 29 in good health. Some clones in this sample may be carry-over from other donors' samples.

The chain recombines TRBV29-1 with TRBJ1-2; D not resolved. This CDR3 is built from 15 residues. V was clipped by 2 bases and J by 6 bases, with 19 bases between them. Germline CDR1 SQVTM, CDR2 ANQGSEA. The CDR3 region has the DNA TGCAGCGTTGAAAAGGGCCGGGGTTTGGTCGATGGCTACACCTTC. This sequence encodes CSVEKGRGLVDGYTF.

This chain links TRBV7-4 with TRBJ1-5, with 8 bases matching TRBD1. The length of the CDR3 is 16 residues. J lost 1 base, V lost 4 bases, and 6 bases had no gene match. Germline values: CDR1 SGHVT, CDR2 SQSDAQ. In nucleotides, the CDR3 is TGTGCCAGCAGCTGCCGGACAGGGAGGAGCAATCAGCCCCAGCATTTT. The encoded protein is CASSCRTGRSNQPQHF. Drawing the rest from reference TRBV7-4 and TRBJ1-5, the complete variable domain is GAGVSQSPRYKVAKRGRDVALRCDSISGHVTLYWYRQTLGQGSEVLTYSQSDAQRDKSGRPSGRFSAERPERSVSTLKIQRTEQGDSAVYLCASSCRTGRSNQPQHFGDGTRLSIL.

The chain combines TRBV6-5 with TRBJ1-1, with D unresolved. Germline CDR1 and CDR2: MNHEY and SVGAGI. V shed 5 bases and J shed 1 base, with 11 bases lying between them. The CDR3 consists of 14 residues. DNA of the CDR3: TGTGCCAGCAGTAGAAATAAGCAGAACACTGAAGCTTTCTTT. Translation: CASSRNKQNTEAFF.

The chain has TRBV19 and TRBJ1-6; the match to TRBD1 covers 7 bases. The CDR3 sequence is 17 residues long. The J segment lost 0 bases and the V segment lost 7 bases, leaving 9 bases of the junction unmatched. The germline V gene has CDR1 LNHDA and CDR2 SQIVND (reference sequence). DNA for the CDR3: TGTGCCAGTATGGATAGGGGGCTCAGCTCCTATAATTCACCCCTCCACTTT. This encodes CASMDRGLSSYNSPLHF.

A remark on this clone: Other nucleotide sequences from this sample produce the same CDR3. The chain couples TRBV5-1 to TRBJ1-2; D is ambiguous. Per the germline V gene, CDR1 is SGHRS and CDR2 is YFSETQ. The ends were cut back, 4 bases at V and 2 bases at J, with 6 bases in the middle. This CDR3 region has 12 residues. CDR3 amino acids: CASSQENYGYTF. The CDR3 coding sequence is TGCGCCAGCAGCCAGGAGAACTATGGCTACACCTTC.

The chain has TRBV2 and TRBJ1-5; D is perhaps TRBD1 (5 bases). CDR1 and CDR2 from the germline V gene are SNHLY and FYNNEI. The V gene lost 4 bases and the J gene lost 6 bases, with 13 bases spanning the gap. The CDR3 length is 14 residues. CDR3 amino acids: CASSGQGRGQPQHF. DNA of the CDR3: TGTGCCAGCAGTGGTCAGGGCAGAGGTCAGCCCCAGCATTTT.

This chain links TRBV6-5 with TRBJ1-6; perhaps TRBD1 as D (6 bases). Per germline, CDR1 MNHEY and CDR2 SVGAGI. Trimming stripped 2 bases from V and 8 bases from J, with 16 bases between. The CDR3 contains 16 residues. In nucleotides, the CDR3 is TGTGCCAGCAGTTACGGGGGCTCCCCGTTGGATTCACCCCTCCACTTT. Protein: CASSYGGSPLDSPLHF.

The V gene is TRBV2, the J gene TRBJ1-2; 8 nucleotides agree with TRBD1. Germline-derived CDR1 and CDR2 are SNHLY and FYNNEI. V gave up 4 bases and J gave up 4 bases; unmatched junction bases: 8. This CDR3 has 15 amino acids. Here the CDR3 reads CASSGLDREGYGYTF. DNA for the CDR3: TGTGCCAGCAGTGGGCTGGACAGGGAGGGCTATGGCTACACCTTC.

This rearrangement joins TRBV5-6 to TRBJ2-3, with 12 bases that match TRBD2. The CDR3 sequence is 19 residues long. Trimming took 5 bases from V and 0 from J; bases not matched to a gene: 13. CDR1 SGHDT and CDR2 YYEEEE come from the germline V gene. This CDR3 reads CASRLAGGPGMGSTDTQYF. In nucleotides, the CDR3 is TGTGCCAGCAGGCTAGCGGGAGGGCCGGGGATGGGAAGCACAGATACGCAGTATTTT.

The rearrangement uses TRBV18 and TRBJ2-7; TRBD2 agrees at 7 bases. The CDR3 totals 17 residues. The germline CDR1 and CDR2 sequences are KGHSH and LQKENI. J gave up 1 base and V 0 bases, and 9 bases lay outside the gene matches. CDR3 DNA: TGTGCCAGCTCACCACCGGGGGAGGGAATGCATTCCTACGAGCAGTACTTC. It translates to CASSPPGEGMHSYEQYF.

The J gene is TRBJ2-1, the V gene TRBV7-2, with D uncertain. V was cut by 0 bases and J by 15 bases, with 9 bases left in between. There are 11 residues in the CDR3. The V gene's germline CDR1 is SGHTA and CDR2 FQGNSA. The CDR3 bases are TGTGCCAGCAGCTTAGCGCTGGGGATGTTCTTC. Amino acid sequence: CASSLALGMFF.

Remarks on this clone: At the DNA level, this CDR3 is encoded by other sequences in the same sample as well. CDR3 in amino acids: CASSLLGSEQYF. The CDR3 nucleotides are TGTGCCAGCAGCTTATTAGGGAGCGAGCAGTACTTC. The rearrangement links TRBV11-2 to TRBJ2-7; D may be TRBD2 (5 bases). Germline V CDR1 and CDR2: SGHAT, FQNNGV. V was trimmed by 2 bases and J by 6 bases, leaving 8 bases between them. The CDR3 totals 12 residues.

This chain joins TRBV11-2 and TRBJ1-4; no reliable D call. The CDR3 length is 14 residues. Germline-derived CDR1 and CDR2 are SGHAT and FQNNGV. V was shortened by 5 bases and J by 8 bases, with 15 bases between the two germline ends. Here the CDR3 reads CASSPRGDPEKLFF. CDR3 DNA: TGTGCCAGCAGCCCCCGCGGCGACCCGGAAAAACTGTTTTTT.

The V call is TRBV5-1, the J call TRBJ1-4, with D tentatively TRBD1 (6 bases). The CDR3 contains 16 residues. The V end lost 4 bases, the J end lost 4 bases, and 17 bases lay between the germline ends. Germline V gene sequence: CDR1 SGHRS, CDR2 YFSETQ. CDR3 region: CASSDQGLGINEKLFF. The CDR3 region has the DNA TGCGCCAGCAGCGACCAGGGGTTGGGGATTAATGAAAAACTGTTTTTT. Supplemented by reference TRBV5-1 and TRBJ1-4, the full variable domain reads KAGVTQTPRYLIKTRGQQVTLSCSPISGHRSVSWYQQTPGQGLQFLFEYFSETQRNKGNFPGRFSGRQFSNSRSEMNVSTLELGDSALYLCASSDQGLGINEKLFFGSGTQLSVL.